Shown below are 22 T cell receptor beta chains from a single sample sequenced in a study of blood T cell repertoires in COVID-19. The assay was immunoSEQ multiplex PCR, and TCRdb's table has in-frame clones only and misses some. The table includes under 300,000 clones, around 86% detected once. The sample taken for sequencing was peripheral blood. These receptors came from a young man with active or convalescent COVID-19.

This chain joins TRBV2 and TRBJ2-7; TRBD2 matches 12 bases. CDR3 length: 13 amino acids. Trimming took 11 bases from V and 7 from J; bases not matched to a gene: 9. Germline V CDR1 and CDR2: SNHLY, FYNNEI. CDR3 bases: TGTGCCGTTCGAGGGACTAGCGGGCGAGAGCAGTACTTC. The encoded protein is CAVRGTSGREQYF. Together with reference TRBV2 and TRBJ2-7, the CDR3 gives the full variable domain: EPEVTQTPSHQVTQMGQEVILRCVPISNHLYFYWYRQILGQKVEFLVSFYNNEISEKSEIFDDQFSVERPDGSNFTLKIRSTKLEDSAMYFCAVRGTSGREQYFGPGTRLTVT.

The chain joins TRBV5-4 to TRBJ2-5, with 10 nucleotides matching TRBD2. V lost 1 base, J lost 5 bases, and 8 bases stayed unmatched. CDR3 size: 16 residues. Germline assignment: CDR1 SGHNT and CDR2 YYREEE (reference sequence). DNA for the CDR3: TGTGCCAGCAGCTTGTCTAGCGGGGGCCTTGGGGAGACCCAGTACTTC. Its translation is CASSLSSGGLGETQYF. The full variable domain, its missing parts supplied by reference TRBV5-4 and TRBJ2-5, is ETGVTQSPTHLIKTRGQQVTLRCSSQSGHNTVSWYQQALGQGPQFIFQYYREEENGRGNFPPRFSGLQFPNYSSELNVNALELDDSALYLCASSLSSGGLGETQYFGPGTRLLVL.

The V call is TRBV7-9, the J call TRBJ2-3; the match to TRBD1 covers 10 bases. J lost 3 bases, V lost 6 bases, and 6 bases had no gene match. Germline values: CDR1 SEHNR, CDR2 FQNEAQ (reference sequence). CDR3 length: 15 amino acids. CDR3 in DNA: TGTGCCAGCAGTCCAGGACAGGGGGAAACAGATACGCAGTATTTT. It translates to CASSPGQGETDTQYF.

The genes are TRBV28 and TRBJ2-7, with TRBD2 matching 9 bases. V gave up 5 bases and J gave up 4 bases; unmatched junction bases: 3. Germline V lookup: CDR1 MDHEN, CDR2 SYDVKM. The CDR3 spans 13 residues. The CDR3, as DNA: TGTGCCAGCAGTGGCGGGGGGGCGTACGAGCAGTACTTC. This codes for CASSGGGAYEQYF.

The rearrangement uses TRBV28 and TRBJ1-1; TRBD1 agrees at 8 bases. The CDR3 consists of 15 residues. Trimming at V came to 11 bases and at J to 1 base, leaving 12 bases not matched to a gene. Germline assignment: CDR1 MDHEN and CDR2 SYDVKM. CDR3 amino acids: CAVSTGGLPNTEAFF. As DNA, the CDR3 is TGTGCCGTAAGCACAGGGGGATTGCCGAACACTGAAGCTTTCTTT. The full variable domain, in which reference TRBV28 and TRBJ1-1 provide the parts outside the CDR3, is DVKVTQSSRYLVKRTGEKVFLECVQDMDHENMFWYRQDPGLGLRLIYFSYDVKMKEKGDIPEGYSVSREKKERFSLILESASTNQTSMYLCAVSTGGLPNTEAFFGQGTRLTVV.

V gene TRBV6-5 combines with J gene TRBJ2-3, with a weak D call TRBD2 (5 bases). Per germline, CDR1 MNHEY and CDR2 SVGAGI. The CDR3 sequence is 13 residues long. Deletions cut 8 bases from V and 3 bases from J, with 12 bases between. CDR3 DNA: TGTGCCAGCCAAAACGAGGGAACAGATACGCAGTATTTT. This codes for CASQNEGTDTQYF.

This rearrangement joins TRBV4-3 to TRBJ2-1; TRBD2 matches at 11 bases. Losses at the gene ends were 0 bases for V and 9 bases for J; bases not matched to a gene: 4. Germline lookup yields CDR1 LGHNA and CDR2 YSLEER. This CDR3 is 15 amino acids long. CDR3 amino acids: CASSQEILAGGEQFF. CDR3 nucleotide sequence: TGCGCCAGCAGCCAAGAGATCCTAGCGGGAGGTGAGCAGTTCTTC.

This clone was detected only once. This sequence joins TRBV24-1 and TRBJ2-1, with a possible D match to TRBD2 (5 bases). Germline V gives CDR1 KGHDR, CDR2 SFDVKD. This CDR3 is 17 amino acids long. Trimming stripped 4 bases from V and 4 bases from J, with 19 bases between. DNA of the CDR3: TGTGCCACCAGTGACGCCGCTGGCGGGCGACTTTACAATGAGCAGTTCTTC. Residues: CATSDAAGGRLYNEQFF.

The chain combines TRBV11-2 with TRBJ1-1; 7 nucleotides match TRBD1. This CDR3 has 15 amino acids. Germline trimming cut 6 bases from V and 4 bases from J; bases unmatched to any gene: 11. Germline V lookup: CDR1 SGHAT, CDR2 FQNNGV. CDR3 sequence: CASRSGRGLLTEAFF. CDR3 nucleotides: TGTGCCAGCAGGTCCGGGAGGGGGCTACTCACTGAAGCTTTCTTT.

The chain carries TRBV2 and TRBJ1-3; 7 bases are a match to TRBD1. The CDR3 extends over 15 amino acids. The germline V gene encodes CDR1 SNHLY and CDR2 FYNNEI. Trimming at V came to 4 bases and at J to 0 bases, leaving 3 bases not matched to a gene. As DNA, the CDR3 is TGTGCCAGCAGTGTGGACAGGAACTCTGGAAACACCATATATTTT. Translating it yields CASSVDRNSGNTIYF.

This clone showed up just once. This rearrangement joins TRBV24-1 to TRBJ2-7; D possibly corresponds to TRBD1 (5 bases). The CDR3 runs to 13 residues. Germline lookup yields CDR1 KGHDR and CDR2 SFDVKD. Trimming removed 1 base from V and 3 bases from J, with 6 bases in between. In nucleotides, the CDR3 is TGTGCCACCAGTGATTTCGACAGCTACGAGCAGTACTTC. It yields the protein CATSDFDSYEQYF.

The gene calls are TRBV3-1 (or the pseudogene TRBV3-2) and TRBJ1-2; D not resolved. The germline V and J ends were trimmed by 0 bases and 8 bases, with 10 bases remaining between them. The CDR3 is 13 residues long. Germline V gives CDR1 LGHDT, CDR2 YNNKEL (reference sequence). The CDR3, as DNA: TGTGCCAGCAGCCAAGATCAAAGGCGGGGCTACACCTTC. This translates into CASSQDQRRGYTF.

The V and J genes are TRBV28 and TRBJ1-2; 7 positions agree with TRBD1. Germline V CDR1 and CDR2: MDHEN, SYDVKM. The J segment lost 4 bases and the V segment lost 5 bases, leaving 7 bases of the junction unmatched. The CDR3 is 14 residues long. For the CDR3, the DNA is TGTGCCAGCAGTCGACAGGGAGACAGCTATGGCTACACCTTC. Translating gives CASSRQGDSYGYTF.

The chain links TRBV24-1 to TRBJ2-2, with TRBD2 matching over 10 bases. The V and J ends lost 0 bases and 3 bases, in that order; junction bases with no gene match: 9. The CDR3 is 19 residues long. Germline V lookup: CDR1 KGHDR, CDR2 SFDVKD. Here the CDR3 DNA reads TGTGCCACCAGTGATTTGCCCGAAATAGCGGGGGGTGACACCGGGGAGCTGTTTTTT. It encodes CATSDLPEIAGGDTGELFF.

The chain employs TRBV19 and TRBJ2-7; D remains unclear. Trimming removed 2 bases from V and 5 bases from J, with 10 bases in between. This CDR3 is built from 13 residues. The germline CDR1 and CDR2 sequences are LNHDA and SQIVND (reference sequence). CDR3 nucleotide sequence: TGTGCCAGTAGTATAACGATGGCACACGAGCAGTACTTC. Translating gives CASSITMAHEQYF. Looking up the rest from reference TRBV19 and TRBJ2-7 gives the full variable domain: DGGITQSPKYLFRKEGQNVTLSCEQNLNHDAMYWYRQDPGQGLRLIYYSQIVNDFQKGDIAEGYSVSREKKESFPLTVTSAQKNPTAFYLCASSITMAHEQYFGPGTRLTVT.

The J gene is TRBJ2-1, the V gene TRBV7-2; maybe TRBD1 (6 bases). The CDR3 loop spans 15 amino acids. The germline V and J ends were trimmed by 0 bases and 6 bases, with 12 bases remaining between them. Germline V lookup: CDR1 SGHTA, CDR2 FQGNSA. Here the CDR3 reads CASSLAPTGINEQFF. The DNA of the CDR3 is TGTGCCAGCAGCTTAGCGCCCACAGGGATCAATGAGCAGTTCTTC.

The chain carries TRBV19 and TRBJ1-1; TRBD1 might be the D (5 bases). CDR1 LNHDA and CDR2 SQIVND come from the germline V gene (reference sequence). The germline V and J ends were trimmed by 3 bases and 4 bases, with 12 bases remaining between them. The CDR3 is made up of 14 amino acids. DNA of the CDR3: TGTGCCAGTAGTATCGGGGGGAGGGTCACTGAAGCTTTCTTT. This sequence encodes CASSIGGRVTEAFF.

J is TRBJ2-5 and V is TRBV7-9; a possible D gene is TRBD2 (5 bases). The length of the CDR3 is 13 residues. Trimming shortened V by 1 base and J by 5 bases, and 8 bases separated the two germline ends. CDR1 and CDR2 from the germline V gene are SEHNR and FQNEAQ (reference sequence). The DNA for the CDR3 is TGTGCCAGCAGCTTAGAGCGGTTGGAGACCCAGTACTTC. Encoded protein: CASSLERLETQYF.

The rearrangement joins TRBV5-1 to TRBJ2-1; 11 positions agree with TRBD2. The CDR3 runs 15 residues. The germline V gene has CDR1 SGHRS and CDR2 YFSETQ. Trimming cost V 4 bases and J 7 bases; bases outside gene matches: 7. The CDR3 sequence: CASSPLAGVRNEQFF. CDR3 DNA: TGCGCCAGCAGCCCACTAGCGGGAGTTCGGAATGAGCAGTTCTTC.

The chain combines TRBV12-3 or TRBV12-4 with TRBJ1-2, with D possibly being TRBD1 (5 bases). V lost 3 bases and J 8 bases, leaving 10 bases between the germline ends. The CDR3 is 12 residues long. CDR3 amino acids: CASSFSGHGYTF. The DNA for the CDR3 is TGTGCCAGCAGTTTCTCAGGGCACGGCTACACCTTC.

The chain couples TRBV7-9 to TRBJ2-7; 8 positions match TRBD1. Unmatched junction bases numbered 8, after V lost 5 bases and J lost 5 bases. Germline values: CDR1 SEHNR, CDR2 FQNEAQ (reference sequence). CDR3 size: 14 residues. CDR3 DNA: TGTGCCAGCAGCGCCCGACAGGGGAGTAACGAGCAGTACTTC. Protein product: CASSARQGSNEQYF.

The chain joins TRBV28 to TRBJ2-7; the match to TRBD2 covers 10 bases. This CDR3 spans 15 amino acids. Germline-derived CDR1 and CDR2 are MDHEN and SYDVKM. J lost 5 bases, V lost 5 bases, and 9 bases had no gene match. For the CDR3, the DNA is TGTGCCAGCAGTCCCGCCGGGACTAGCGTCCACGAGCAGTACTTC. Amino acid sequence: CASSPAGTSVHEQYF.